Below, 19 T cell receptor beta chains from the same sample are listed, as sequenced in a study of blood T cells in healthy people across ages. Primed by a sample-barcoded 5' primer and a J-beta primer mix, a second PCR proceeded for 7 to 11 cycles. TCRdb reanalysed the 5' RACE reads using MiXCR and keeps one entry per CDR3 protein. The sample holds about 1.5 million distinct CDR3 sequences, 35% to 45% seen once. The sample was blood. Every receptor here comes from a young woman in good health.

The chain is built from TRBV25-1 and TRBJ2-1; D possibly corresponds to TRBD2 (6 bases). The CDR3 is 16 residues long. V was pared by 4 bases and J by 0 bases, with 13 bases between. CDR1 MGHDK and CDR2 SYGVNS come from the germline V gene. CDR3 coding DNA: TGTGCCAGCAGTGGCCCGAGAGCGGGCTCCTACAATGAGCAGTTCTTC. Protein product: CASSGPRAGSYNEQFF. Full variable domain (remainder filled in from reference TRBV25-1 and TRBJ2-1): EADIYQTPRYLVIGTGKKITLECSQTMGHDKMYWYQQDPGMELHLIHYSYGVNSTEKGDLSSESTVSRIRTEHFPLTLESARPSHTSQYLCASSGPRAGSYNEQFFGPGTRLTVL.

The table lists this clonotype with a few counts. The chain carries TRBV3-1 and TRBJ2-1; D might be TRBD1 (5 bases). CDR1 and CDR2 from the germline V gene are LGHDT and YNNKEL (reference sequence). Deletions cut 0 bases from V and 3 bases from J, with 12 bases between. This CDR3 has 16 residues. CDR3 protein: CASSQEGQGYYNEQFF. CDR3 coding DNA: TGTGCCAGCAGCCAAGAGGGGCAGGGATACTACAATGAGCAGTTCTTC.

The CDR3 DNA reads TGTGCCAGCAGTTACAAGGACAGTAGCACAGATACGCAGTATTTT. It yields the protein CASSYKDSSTDTQYF. The chain combines TRBV6-5 with TRBJ2-3, with D maybe TRBD1 (6 bases). Germline loops: CDR1 MNHEY, CDR2 SVGAGI. V lost 2 bases, J lost 0 bases, and 9 bases lay in between. The CDR3 sequence is 15 residues long.

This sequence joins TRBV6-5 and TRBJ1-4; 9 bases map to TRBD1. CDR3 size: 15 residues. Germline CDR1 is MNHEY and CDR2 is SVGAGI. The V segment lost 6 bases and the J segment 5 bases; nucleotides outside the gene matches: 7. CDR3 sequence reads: CASRGTGTGNEKLFF. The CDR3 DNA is TGTGCCAGCAGAGGAACCGGGACAGGGAATGAAAAACTGTTTTTT.

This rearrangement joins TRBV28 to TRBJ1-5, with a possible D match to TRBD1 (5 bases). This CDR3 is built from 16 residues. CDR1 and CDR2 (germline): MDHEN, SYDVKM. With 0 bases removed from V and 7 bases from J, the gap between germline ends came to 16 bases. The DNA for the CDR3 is TGTGCCAGCAGTTTATGGGGGGTTAGGGCCGGGCAGCCCCAGCATTTT. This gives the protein CASSLWGVRAGQPQHF.

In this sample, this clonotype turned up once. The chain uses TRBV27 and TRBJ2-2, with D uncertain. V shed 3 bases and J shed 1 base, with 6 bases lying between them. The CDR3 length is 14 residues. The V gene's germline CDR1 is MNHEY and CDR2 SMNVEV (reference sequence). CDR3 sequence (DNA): TGTGCCAGCAGTTTGACTCAGAACACCGGGGAGCTGTTTTTT. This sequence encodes CASSLTQNTGELFF.

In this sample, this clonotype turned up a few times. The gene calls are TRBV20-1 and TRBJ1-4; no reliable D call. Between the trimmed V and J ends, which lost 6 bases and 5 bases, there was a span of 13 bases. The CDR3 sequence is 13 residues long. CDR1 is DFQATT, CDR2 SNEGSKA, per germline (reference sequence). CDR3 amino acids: CSARPAWNEKLFF. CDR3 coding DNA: TGCAGTGCCCGGCCGGCCTGGAATGAAAAACTGTTTTTT.

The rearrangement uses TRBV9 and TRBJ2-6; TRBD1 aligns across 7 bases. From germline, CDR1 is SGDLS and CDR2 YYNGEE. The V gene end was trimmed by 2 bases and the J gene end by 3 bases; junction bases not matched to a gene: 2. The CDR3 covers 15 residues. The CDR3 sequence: CASSVRGLGANVLTF. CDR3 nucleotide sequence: TGTGCCAGCAGCGTTAGGGGGCTTGGGGCCAACGTCCTGACTTTC.

The DNA for the CDR3 is TGCAGCGTTGAAGATCTCCGTGACCCTGGGGGCCCTGAAGCTTTCTTT. Protein product: CSVEDLRDPGGPEAFF. This rearrangement joins TRBV29-1 to TRBJ1-1, with D possibly being TRBD1 (6 bases). The germline gives CDR1 SQVTM, CDR2 ANQGSEA. This CDR3 region has 16 residues. V lost 0 bases to trimming and J lost 6 bases, with 20 bases between them.

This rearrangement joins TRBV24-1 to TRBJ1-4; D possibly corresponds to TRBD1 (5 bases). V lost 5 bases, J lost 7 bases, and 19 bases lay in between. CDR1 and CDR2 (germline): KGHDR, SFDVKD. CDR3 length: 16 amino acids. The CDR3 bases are TGTGCCACCAGTGTCAGAGGGACGGTTGAATGTGAAAAACTGTTTTTT. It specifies CATSVRGTVECEKLFF.

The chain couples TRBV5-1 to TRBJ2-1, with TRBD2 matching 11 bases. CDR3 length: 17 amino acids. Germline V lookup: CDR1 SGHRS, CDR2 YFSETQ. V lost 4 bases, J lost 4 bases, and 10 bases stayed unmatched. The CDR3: CASSPGTSGLWYNEQFF. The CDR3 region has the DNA TGCGCCAGCAGCCCCGGGACTAGCGGCCTCTGGTACAATGAGCAGTTCTTC.

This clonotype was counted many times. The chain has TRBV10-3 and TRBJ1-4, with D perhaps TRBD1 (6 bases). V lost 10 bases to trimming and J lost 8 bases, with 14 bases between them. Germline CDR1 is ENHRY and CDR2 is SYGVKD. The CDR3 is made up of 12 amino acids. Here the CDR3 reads CATGPGDEKLFF. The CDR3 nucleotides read TGTGCCACGGGCCCAGGGGACGAAAAACTGTTTTTT.

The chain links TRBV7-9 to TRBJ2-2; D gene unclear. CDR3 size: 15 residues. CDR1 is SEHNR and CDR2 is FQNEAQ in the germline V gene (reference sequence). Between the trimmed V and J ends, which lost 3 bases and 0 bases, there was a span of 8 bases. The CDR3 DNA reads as TGTGCCAGCAGCTTTCTCCCCGCGAACACCGGGGAGCTGTTTTTT. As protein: CASSFLPANTGELFF. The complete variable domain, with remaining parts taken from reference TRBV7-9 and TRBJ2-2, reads DTGVSQNPRHKITKRGQNVTFRCDPISEHNRLYWYRQTLGQGPEFLTYFQNEAQLEKSRLLSDRFSAERPKGSFSTLEIQRTEQGDSAMYLCASSFLPANTGELFFGEGSRLTVL.

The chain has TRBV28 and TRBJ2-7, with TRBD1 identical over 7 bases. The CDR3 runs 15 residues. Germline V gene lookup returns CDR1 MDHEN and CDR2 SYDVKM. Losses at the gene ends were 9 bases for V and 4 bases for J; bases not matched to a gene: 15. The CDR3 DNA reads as TGTGCCAGTGCTACTAGGACACAGGGGAAATACGAGCAGTACTTC. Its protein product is CASATRTQGKYEQYF.

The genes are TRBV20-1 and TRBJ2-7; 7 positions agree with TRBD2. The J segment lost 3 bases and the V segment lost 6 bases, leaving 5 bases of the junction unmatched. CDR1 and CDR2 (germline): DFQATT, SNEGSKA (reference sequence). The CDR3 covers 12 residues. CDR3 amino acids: CSANRDYYEQYF. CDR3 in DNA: TGCAGTGCCAACCGGGACTACTACGAGCAGTACTTC.

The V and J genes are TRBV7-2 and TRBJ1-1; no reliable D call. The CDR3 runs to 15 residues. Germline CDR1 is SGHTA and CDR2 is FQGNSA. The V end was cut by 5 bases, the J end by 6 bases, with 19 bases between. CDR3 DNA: TGTGCCAGCAGCCGCAGTGGCGGGCCGGGGTCTGAAGCTTTCTTT. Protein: CASSRSGGPGSEAFF. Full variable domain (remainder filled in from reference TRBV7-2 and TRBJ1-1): GAGVSQSPSNKVTEKGKDVELRCDPISGHTALYWYRQSLGQGLEFLIYFQGNSAPDKSGLPSDRFSAERTGGSVSTLTIQRTQQEDSAVYLCASSRSGGPGSEAFFGQGTRLTVV.

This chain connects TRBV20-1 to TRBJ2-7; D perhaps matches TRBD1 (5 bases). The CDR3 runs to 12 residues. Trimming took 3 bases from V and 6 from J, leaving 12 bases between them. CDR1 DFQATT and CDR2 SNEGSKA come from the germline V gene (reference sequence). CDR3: CSASSGQSEQYF. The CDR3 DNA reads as TGCAGTGCTAGCTCAGGGCAGTCCGAGCAGTACTTC.

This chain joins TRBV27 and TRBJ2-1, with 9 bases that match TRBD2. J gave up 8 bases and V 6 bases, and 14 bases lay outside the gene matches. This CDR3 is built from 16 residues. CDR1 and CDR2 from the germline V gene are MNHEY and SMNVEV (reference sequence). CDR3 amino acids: CASRRRPGLAPDEQFF. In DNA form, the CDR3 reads TGTGCCAGCAGGCGTCGGCCGGGACTAGCCCCCGATGAGCAGTTCTTC.

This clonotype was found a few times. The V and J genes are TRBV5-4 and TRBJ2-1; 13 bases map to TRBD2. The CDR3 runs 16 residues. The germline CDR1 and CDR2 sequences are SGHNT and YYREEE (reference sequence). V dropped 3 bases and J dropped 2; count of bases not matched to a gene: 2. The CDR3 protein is CASSSGTSGAYNEQFF. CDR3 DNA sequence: TGTGCCAGCAGCTCAGGGACTAGCGGGGCCTACAATGAGCAGTTCTTC.